Listed here is a single TCR beta chain. Its antigen remains unknown. This record comes from a study of cytomegalovirus exposure and HLA in healthy donors. Study-wide results and limits: The study flagged approximately 180 TCR beta chains as cytomegalovirus-associated. The classifier was said to identify cytomegalovirus status with high specificity and sensitivity.

CDR1 and CDR2 from the germline V gene are LNHDA and SQIVND (reference sequence). V was clipped by 7 bases and J by 1 base; unmatched bases: 7. The CDR3 is made up of 15 amino acids. Vbeta (60) and Jbeta (13) primers were used in the PCR. Libraries were prepared by immunoSEQ multiplex PCR; TCRdb keeps only in-frame clonotypes and omits some of them. The profile shows about 200,000 clones, around nine tenths of them singletons. The rearrangement links TRBV19 to TRBJ2-1, with TRBD2 matching over 7 bases. Sequenced material: PBMCs. This receptor was identified in a woman in her twenties or thirties in good health and CMV-seronegative. The CDR3 bases are TGTGCCAGTACCCTAAGCGGGATATCCTACAATGAGCAGTTCTTC. Protein product: CASTLSGISYNEQFF.